This passage covers 22 T cell receptor beta chains from one sample sequenced in a study of T cells after posttransplantation cyclophosphamide. Sequencing used immunoSEQ multiplex PCR; TCRdb keeps in-frame clones, though not all of them. The sample includes 51,000 or so clones, roughly 92% of them seen just once. The sample was PBMCs. These receptor sequences come from a woman aged 25 to 39 in good health and a related stem cell transplant donor.

The V call is TRBV9, the J call TRBJ1-2; a weak D match, TRBD1 (5 bases). The length of the CDR3 is 14 residues. The ends were cut back, 0 bases at V and 9 bases at J, with 15 bases in the middle. Germline loops: CDR1 SGDLS, CDR2 YYNGEE. This CDR3 is CASSVEERTGRYTF. CDR3 in DNA: TGTGCCAGCAGCGTAGAGGAGCGAACAGGCCGCTACACCTTC.

As DNA, the CDR3 is TGTGCCAGTTCTACCCTCACTAGCGGGGGGGGTATTGAGCAGTTCTTC. Encoded protein: CASSTLTSGGGIEQFF. This rearrangement joins TRBV19 to TRBJ2-1; 13 bases agree with TRBD2. This CDR3 contains 16 residues. CDR1 and CDR2 from the germline V gene are LNHDA and SQIVND (reference sequence). The V segment lost 8 bases and the J segment 9 bases; nucleotides outside the gene matches: 13. Looking up the rest from reference TRBV19 and TRBJ2-1 gives the full variable domain: DGGITQSPKYLFRKEGQNVTLSCEQNLNHDAMYWYRQDPGQGLRLIYYSQIVNDFQKGDIAEGYSVSREKKESFPLTVTSAQKNPTAFYLCASSTLTSGGGIEQFFGPGTRLTVL.

The sample holds one count of this clone. J is TRBJ1-2 and V is TRBV4-3; no definite D call. Germline CDR1 and CDR2: LGHNA and YSLEER. CDR3 size: 16 residues. Trimming removed 6 bases from V and 4 bases from J, with 21 bases in between. The CDR3 spells CASRYTTAELSYGYTF. The CDR3 coding sequence is TGCGCCAGCAGGTACACGACGGCGGAACTTTCCTATGGCTACACCTTC.

This clone has just one count. CDR3 nucleotides: TGTGCCAGCAGCCGGGGACAACGAATCACAGATACGCAGTATTTT. Its translation is CASSRGQRITDTQYF. The chain has TRBV27 and TRBJ2-3, with D possibly TRBD1 on 6 matching bases. Trimming took 6 bases from V and 2 from J, leaving 15 bases between them. CDR1 and CDR2 from the germline V gene are MNHEY and SMNVEV (reference sequence). This CDR3 region has 15 residues.

This CDR3 is CASSRLVADGYTF. DNA for the CDR3: TGTGCCAGCTCACGGTTGGTGGCGGATGGCTACACCTTC. The J gene is TRBJ1-2, the V gene TRBV18, with D unclear. This CDR3 is built from 13 residues. Trimming took off 4 bases at V and 6 bases at J, with 12 bases between the two ends. CDR1 is KGHSH, CDR2 LQKENI, per germline.

For the CDR3, the DNA is TGTGCCAGCACTGGACAGGGAGGTTCAGCGGGGTCTCTGTATTTT. Its translation is CASTGQGGSAGSLYF. The rearrangement uses TRBV2 and TRBJ2-3; weak D call: TRBD1 (8 bases). The germline V and J ends were trimmed by 7 bases and 14 bases, with 28 bases remaining between them. The CDR3 loop spans 15 amino acids. Germline V gene sequence: CDR1 SNHLY, CDR2 FYNNEI.

Here the CDR3 reads CASSLSRTGNTEAFF. The CDR3 DNA sequence: TGTGCCAGCAGCTTATCCCGGACAGGAAACACTGAAGCTTTCTTT. The genes are TRBV7-2 and TRBJ1-1; 7 bases agree with TRBD1. This CDR3 contains 15 residues. J gave up 2 bases and V 2 bases, and 5 bases lay outside the gene matches. Germline-derived CDR1 and CDR2 are SGHTA and FQGNSA.

V usage is TRBV2 and J usage is TRBJ2-3, with 7 bases aligning to TRBD1. The V segment lost 7 bases and the J segment 1 base; nucleotides outside the gene matches: 2. Germline CDR1 is SNHLY and CDR2 is FYNNEI. The CDR3 is 13 amino acids. This chain's CDR3 is CASNGQGTDTQYF. The CDR3 DNA reads as TGTGCCAGCAATGGACAGGGCACAGATACGCAGTATTTT.

V is TRBV28 and J is TRBJ1-2; D unresolved. V was trimmed by 3 bases and J by 4 bases, leaving 9 bases between them. CDR3 length equals 13 residues. Looked up from germline, CDR1 is MDHEN and CDR2 is SYDVKM. The CDR3 bases are TGTGCCAGCAGTTTTGGCGGATCCTATGGCTACACCTTC. It encodes CASSFGGSYGYTF.

The chain recombines TRBV6-6 with TRBJ2-5, with 10 bases that match TRBD2. The V gene end was trimmed by 6 bases and the J gene end by 2 bases; junction bases not matched to a gene: 9. The germline V gene encodes CDR1 MNHNY and CDR2 SVGAGI (reference sequence). This CDR3 is 16 amino acids long. The CDR3 reads CASRPWGSGGQETQYF. The CDR3 DNA follows: TGTGCCAGCAGACCCTGGGGTAGCGGGGGGCAAGAGACCCAGTACTTC.

This chain links TRBV2 with TRBJ2-1, with 11 bases aligning to TRBD1. This CDR3 is built from 15 residues. J was trimmed by 2 bases and V by 6 bases; bases with no gene match: 3. The germline gives CDR1 SNHLY, CDR2 FYNNEI. CDR3 nucleotide sequence: TGTGCCAGCAGGTGGGACAGGGGGACCTACAATGAGCAGTTCTTC. This codes for CASRWDRGTYNEQFF.

The chain carries TRBV7-2 and TRBJ2-1; maybe TRBD1 (7 bases). Trimming took off 5 bases at V and 5 bases at J, with 16 bases between the two ends. This CDR3 is 15 amino acids long. The germline V gene has CDR1 SGHTA and CDR2 FQGNSA. CDR3 protein: CASSRQGRGNNEQFF. The CDR3 DNA follows: TGTGCCAGCAGCCGACAGGGTCGCGGGAACAATGAGCAGTTCTTC.

The genes are TRBV5-1 and TRBJ2-7; TRBD1 is a possible D gene (5 bases). V lost 4 bases to trimming and J lost 2 bases, with 13 bases between them. CDR3 size: 14 residues. Germline V CDR1 and CDR2: SGHRS, YFSETQ. The CDR3 region is CASSGADPAYEQYF. The CDR3 DNA follows: TGCGCCAGCAGCGGGGCGGACCCGGCCTACGAGCAGTACTTC.

V usage is TRBV5-6 and J usage is TRBJ1-2, with 9 bases fitting TRBD1. V trimming: 0 bases; J trimming: 5 bases; junction bases outside the gene matches: 5. The CDR3 consists of 15 residues. Germline CDR1 is SGHDT and CDR2 is YYEEEE. CDR3 sequence reads: CASSLEGQGSYGYTF. The CDR3 nucleotides read TGTGCCAGCAGCTTGGAGGGACAGGGTTCGTATGGCTACACCTTC.

V gene TRBV7-9 combines with J gene TRBJ2-1; TRBD1 agrees at 8 bases. V lost 5 bases and J lost 7; bases outside the gene matches: 10. The germline V gene has CDR1 SEHNR and CDR2 FQNEAQ (reference sequence). The CDR3 sequence is 15 residues long. As DNA, the CDR3 is TGTGCCAGCAGCCAGGGACAGGTCGTTCCAAATGAGCAGTTCTTC. It is translated as CASSQGQVVPNEQFF.

CDR3 in amino acids: CASSPPISYGNEQFF. The CDR3 region has the DNA TGTGCCAGCAGCCCACCGATCTCCTACGGCAATGAGCAGTTCTTC. This sequence joins TRBV7-9 and TRBJ2-1; unclear D gene. Trimming left V 5 bases short and J 6 bases short, with 17 bases between. The germline V gene encodes CDR1 SEHNR and CDR2 FQNEAQ (reference sequence). The CDR3 totals 15 residues.

The gene calls are TRBV9 and TRBJ2-1; 7 bases line up with TRBD2. The CDR3 has 16 residues. With 0 bases clipped from V and 0 bases from J, the junction kept 3 bases outside the gene matches. Germline V gene lookup returns CDR1 SGDLS and CDR2 YYNGEE. This CDR3 is CASSVAGGSSYNEQFF. For the CDR3, the DNA is TGTGCCAGCAGCGTAGCGGGGGGTAGCTCCTACAATGAGCAGTTCTTC. Full variable domain (outside the CDR3, taken from reference TRBV9 and TRBJ2-1): DSGVTQTPKHLITATGQRVTLRCSPRSGDLSVYWYQQSLDQGLQFLIQYYNGEERAKGNILERFSAQQFPDLHSELNLSSLELGDSALYFCASSVAGGSSYNEQFFGPGTRLTVL.

The genes are TRBV7-9 and TRBJ2-1, with a weak D call TRBD2 (6 bases). Looked up from germline, CDR1 is SEHNR and CDR2 is FQNEAQ (reference sequence). Between the trimmed V and J ends, which lost 5 bases and 10 bases, there was a span of 18 bases. The CDR3 consists of 14 residues. The CDR3 loop reads CASSPAASVLEQFF. The CDR3 DNA is TGTGCCAGCAGCCCGGCGGCTAGCGTACTCGAGCAGTTCTTC.

V is TRBV7-2 and J is TRBJ2-2; 8 positions agree with TRBD1. The junction had 6 bases not matched to a gene; V was cut back by 2 bases and J by 4 bases. This CDR3 contains 16 residues. CDR1 and CDR2 from the germline V gene are SGHTA and FQGNSA. CDR3 amino acids: CASSLSQGATTGELFF. CDR3 DNA sequence: TGTGCCAGCAGCTTATCCCAGGGGGCAACCACCGGGGAGCTGTTTTTT.

The genes are TRBV7-9 and TRBJ2-5, with unresolved D. Per the germline V gene, CDR1 is SEHNR and CDR2 is FQNEAQ (reference sequence). V shed 0 bases and J shed 2 bases, with 13 bases lying between them. The CDR3 has 16 residues. Here the CDR3 reads CASSLAGWAEQETQYF. CDR3 in DNA: TGTGCCAGCAGCTTAGCGGGTTGGGCAGAACAAGAGACCCAGTACTTC.

The V call is TRBV7-2, the J call TRBJ2-2, with TRBD1 matching 8 bases. The CDR3 length is 15 residues. Germline CDR1 reads SGHTA; CDR2 reads FQGNSA. V was pared by 5 bases and J by 2 bases, with 4 bases of the junction left unmatched. CDR3 sequence (DNA): TGTGCCAGCAGCCCGGACAGGGCTAACACCGGGGAGCTGTTTTTT. It yields the protein CASSPDRANTGELFF.

This clone was picked up one time. This chain links TRBV6-6 with TRBJ2-4, with 7 bases aligning to TRBD1. The CDR3 spans 14 residues. J lost 11 bases, V lost 4 bases, and 11 bases had no gene match. Germline V gives CDR1 MNHNY, CDR2 SVGAGI (reference sequence). The CDR3 coding sequence is TGTGCCAGCAGTTCCACCGACAGGGTTGGCGTTCAGTACTTC. This encodes CASSSTDRVGVQYF.